The present T cell receptor (beta chain) was sequenced within a study of cytomegalovirus exposure and HLA in healthy donors. Study-level points and caveats: TCR beta sequences reportedly predicted the HLA-A and HLA-B alleles of most subjects accurately. Among CMV-associated TCR beta chains, most appeared HLA-restricted in a later analysis. For TCR beta chains, V- and J-gene trimming was later linked to a missense DCLRE1C variant.

This CDR3 is built from 14 residues. Germline CDR1 is SGHDT and CDR2 is YYEEEE. Turning to this clone: Its specificity is unknown.

Primers: 60 Vbeta forward and 13 Jbeta reverse. The protocol was immunoSEQ multiplex PCR, while the TCRdb copy is restricted to in-frame clones and leaves out a portion. The sample records approximately 150,000 clones, 65% to 85% being singletons. The donors gave bone marrow, and they were healthy. This chain uses TRBV5-6 with TRBJ2-5, with D unresolved. The J call could be wrong; TRBJ2-7 is a better fit for the DNA end. This TCR was recovered from a middle-aged woman in good health and CMV-seropositive. The sequencing input was PBMCs. CDR3 in amino acids: CASSPLSPGSEQYF. CDR3 DNA sequence: TGTGCCAGCAGCCCCCTTTCACCCGGTAGCGAGCAGTACTTC.